Described below is a single T cell receptor (beta chain) sequence and its context. TCRdb's copy holds only in-frame clones and misses some; the assay was immunoSEQ multiplex PCR. The repertoire holds around 70,000 clones, 90% to 95% seen once, with under 0.5% in the top ten. The data are from a study of technical replicates of blood from several donors. V shed 5 bases and J shed 8 bases, with 12 bases lying between them. Germline assignment: CDR1 LNHDA and CDR2 SQIVND (reference sequence). This CDR3 region has 12 residues. This chain links TRBV19 with TRBJ1-1; D gene ambiguous. The sequence was collected from a human donor in good health. Sequencing input: T cells isolated from PBMCs. CDR3 protein: CASSQRGYEAFF. CDR3 sequence (DNA): TGTGCCAGTAGTCAACGGGGTTACGAAGCTTTCTTT.